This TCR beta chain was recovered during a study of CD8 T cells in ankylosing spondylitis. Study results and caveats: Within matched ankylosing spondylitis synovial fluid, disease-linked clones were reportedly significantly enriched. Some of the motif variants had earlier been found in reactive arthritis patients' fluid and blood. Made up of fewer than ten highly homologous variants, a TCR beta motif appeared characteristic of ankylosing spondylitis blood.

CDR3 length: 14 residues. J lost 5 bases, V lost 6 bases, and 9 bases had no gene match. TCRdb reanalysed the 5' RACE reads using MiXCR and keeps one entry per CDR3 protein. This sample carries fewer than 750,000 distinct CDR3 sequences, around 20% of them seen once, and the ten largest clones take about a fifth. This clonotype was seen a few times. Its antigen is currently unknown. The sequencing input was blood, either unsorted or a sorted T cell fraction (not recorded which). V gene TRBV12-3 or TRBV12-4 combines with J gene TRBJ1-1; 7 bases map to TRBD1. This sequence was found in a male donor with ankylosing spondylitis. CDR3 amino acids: CASSPDRDGTEAFF. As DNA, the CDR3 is TGTGCCAGCAGCCCTGACAGGGATGGAACTGAAGCTTTCTTT.